Below, 17 T cell receptor beta chains from the same sample are listed, as sequenced in a study of brain T cells in children with intractable seizures. The method was immunoSEQ multiplex PCR; TCRdb's version includes in-frame clones alone and lacks a portion of them. The sample has some 62,000 clones; roughly 95% are singletons. The sequencing used peripheral blood, collected at surgery. These receptor sequences come from a boy in the first two years of life with focal cortical dysplasia and intractable seizures.

The CDR3 bases are TGTGCCAGCAGTGTCACAGGGGGCGTTGGCGGGGAGCTGTTTTTT. Encoded protein: CASSVTGGVGGELFF. The chain combines TRBV2 with TRBJ2-2; 9 bases map to TRBD1. The CDR3 is made up of 15 amino acids. Germline V gene data show CDR1 as SNHLY and CDR2 as FYNNEI. Trimming cost V 4 bases and J 7 bases; bases outside gene matches: 7.

The V gene is TRBV25-1, the J gene TRBJ2-7; maybe TRBD2 (6 bases). V was pared by 6 bases and J by 5 bases, with 20 bases between. The CDR3 spans 15 residues. The germline V gene encodes CDR1 MGHDK and CDR2 SYGVNS. The CDR3 protein is CASSEAAQGGHEQYF. The DNA of the CDR3 is TGTGCCAGCAGCGAAGCAGCGCAGGGAGGCCACGAGCAGTACTTC.

This chain joins TRBV7-7 and TRBJ2-1; 7 bases align to TRBD2. CDR3 length: 15 residues. CDR1 and CDR2 (germline): SSHAT, FNYEAQ (reference sequence). V lost 2 bases, J lost 4 bases, and 5 bases stayed unmatched. CDR3 nucleotides: TGTGCCAGCAGCTTACTCGGGGGGACTTACAATGAGCAGTTCTTC. Translation: CASSLLGGTYNEQFF.

This clone showed up just once. The V gene is TRBV6-2 or TRBV6-3, the J gene TRBJ2-7; 13 positions agree with TRBD2. The V gene's germline CDR1 is MNHEY and CDR2 SVGEGT. With 5 bases clipped from V and 1 base from J, the junction kept 5 bases outside the gene matches. This CDR3 is built from 16 residues. CDR3 in DNA: TGTGCCAGCAGTGTCGGACTAGCGGGAGTTTCCTACGAGCAGTACTTC. This sequence encodes CASSVGLAGVSYEQYF.

V and J are TRBV19 and TRBJ1-5; D is possibly TRBD1 (6 bases). The germline gives CDR1 LNHDA, CDR2 SQIVND (reference sequence). The V end lost 0 bases, the J end lost 9 bases, and 12 bases lay between the germline ends. The CDR3 runs to 14 residues. The CDR3 region has the DNA TGTGCCAGTAGTATAGATTGGGGGGGGCCGCCCCAGCATTTT. Protein product: CASSIDWGGPPQHF.

The chain recombines TRBV7-8 with TRBJ2-2, with D possibly TRBD2 on 6 matching bases. Germline-derived CDR1 and CDR2 are SGHVS and FQNEAQ. V was trimmed by 5 bases and J by 7 bases, leaving 14 bases between them. This CDR3 spans 14 amino acids. This chain's CDR3 is CASSPKLAIGELFF. The CDR3 DNA reads as TGTGCCAGCAGCCCTAAGCTAGCGATCGGGGAGCTGTTTTTT.

The rearrangement joins TRBV4-1 to TRBJ1-5, with TRBD1 identical over 9 bases. V was pared by 6 bases and J by 2 bases, with 11 bases of the junction left unmatched. The CDR3 covers 17 residues. Germline V lookup: CDR1 MGHRA, CDR2 YSYEKL. CDR3 in DNA: TGCGCCAGCAGTTACACAGGGGGCGCGATCGGCAATCAGCCCCAGCATTTT. Translated: CASSYTGGAIGNQPQHF.

This clone was seen a handful of times. The gene calls are TRBV15 and TRBJ2-1; TRBD2 is a possible D gene (5 bases). This CDR3 spans 15 amino acids. V lost 0 bases to trimming and J lost 0 bases, with 6 bases between them. Germline V gene lookup returns CDR1 LNHNV and CDR2 YYDKDF (reference sequence). CDR3 bases: TGTGCCACCAGCAGAGAAGGGAGCTCCTACAATGAGCAGTTCTTC. Translating gives CATSREGSSYNEQFF.

The chain joins TRBV6-1 to TRBJ2-7; D is unclear. Per the germline V gene, CDR1 is MNHNS and CDR2 is SASEGT. Trimming removed 0 bases at V and 6 bases at J, with 6 bases between. The CDR3 loop spans 12 amino acids. The CDR3 is CASSEAVSEQYF. In DNA, the CDR3 is TGTGCCAGCAGTGAAGCAGTATCCGAGCAGTACTTC.

V and J are TRBV6-4 and TRBJ2-1, with a tentative D call TRBD2 (6 bases). CDR1 and CDR2 from the germline V gene are MRHNA and SNTAGT. The germline V and J ends were trimmed by 8 bases and 7 bases, with 18 bases remaining between them. This CDR3 region has 14 residues. Here the CDR3 reads CASRASEMSNEQFF. In nucleotides, the CDR3 is TGTGCCAGCCGAGCTAGCGAGATGAGTAATGAGCAGTTCTTC.

This chain joins TRBV3-1 (or the pseudogene TRBV3-2) and TRBJ2-7; possibly TRBD2 for D (5 bases). The CDR3 runs to 15 residues. Germline CDR1 and CDR2: LGHDT and YNNKEL (reference sequence). V was pared by 6 bases and J by 2 bases, with 17 bases between. CDR3 sequence reads: CASSPPGKLTYEQYF. The CDR3 bases are TGTGCCAGCAGTCCCCCGGGGAAACTAACCTACGAGCAGTACTTC.

The J gene is TRBJ2-4, the V gene TRBV11-3, with 11 bases aligning to TRBD2. Germline assignment: CDR1 SGHNT and CDR2 YENEEA. There are 20 residues in the CDR3. V gave up 0 bases and J gave up 0 bases; unmatched junction bases: 10. The CDR3 coding sequence is TGTGCCAGCAGCTTAGATGCGACTAGCGGGGTCCTTAGAGCCAAAAACATTCAGTACTTC. It translates to CASSLDATSGVLRAKNIQYF.

This clone was seen just once. The J gene is TRBJ1-2, the V gene TRBV7-2, with D possibly TRBD1 on 6 matching bases. This CDR3 has 13 amino acids. Germline values: CDR1 SGHTA, CDR2 FQGNSA. With 1 base removed from V and 8 bases from J, the gap between germline ends came to 11 bases. The chain's CDR3 is CASSLGGALGYTF. The CDR3 bases are TGTGCCAGCAGCTTAGGGGGGGCGCTAGGCTACACCTTC.

The chain joins TRBV2 to TRBJ2-1, with 9 bases lining up with TRBD2. CDR3 length: 17 residues. The V gene end was trimmed by 6 bases and the J gene end by 11 bases; junction bases not matched to a gene: 20. Per germline, CDR1 SNHLY and CDR2 FYNNEI. The CDR3 region is CASRRVLAGASTMKQFF. The CDR3 DNA reads TGTGCCAGCAGGCGGGTGTTAGCGGGGGCTTCTACAATGAAGCAGTTCTTC.

This chain uses TRBV6-1 with TRBJ2-5; perhaps TRBD2 as D (5 bases). The CDR3 has 14 amino acids. V was cut by 2 bases and J by 4 bases, with 11 bases left in between. The germline V gene has CDR1 MNHNS and CDR2 SASEGT. The CDR3 spells CASSEILAGETQYF. The DNA for the CDR3 is TGTGCCAGCAGTGAAATACTTGCGGGAGAGACCCAGTACTTC.

The chain uses TRBV7-9 and TRBJ2-5; TRBD2 agrees at 8 bases. Per germline, CDR1 SEHNR and CDR2 FQNEAQ (reference sequence). V dropped 0 bases and J dropped 5; count of bases not matched to a gene: 14. This CDR3 spans 18 amino acids. CDR3 nucleotides: TGTGCCAGCAGCTTAGCGGGGCCGGGACTAGGAGGCGGGGAGACCCAGTACTTC. Translating gives CASSLAGPGLGGGETQYF.

The CDR3 reads CASSLGSMGGNEQFF. Written as DNA, the CDR3 is TGCGCCAGCAGCTTGGGGAGTATGGGGGGGAATGAGCAGTTCTTC. The gene calls are TRBV5-1 and TRBJ2-1; 7 bases agree with TRBD2. Germline assignment: CDR1 SGHRS and CDR2 YFSETQ. The trim removed 0 bases at V and 7 bases at J, leaving 7 bases unmatched. CDR3 length: 15 residues.